Listed here is a single T cell receptor beta chain. Its matching antigen is unknown. This record comes from a study of CD4 T cells in relation to SARS-CoV-2 and coronaviruses. Background on the study: TCR beta CDR3s were sequenced after approximately 9-day antigen culture of PBMCs. Shared crossreactive spike epitopes were mapped to their HLA restriction.

The protocol was immunoSEQ multiplex PCR, while the TCRdb copy is restricted to in-frame clones and leaves out a portion. The sample lists 20,000 to 25,000 clones; just over 65% were seen once. Germline-derived CDR1 and CDR2 are SQVTM and ANQGSEA. Trimming pared 4 bases from V and 2 bases from J, leaving 12 bases between. CDR3 length: 13 amino acids. Unexposed donor CD4+ T cells date from about 2011-2019, before the COVID-19 pandemic. Isolation of CD4+ T cells took place after about 9 days in culture. Testing used SARS-CoV-2 S/N and four cold-coronavirus spikes on unexposed-donor CD4+ T cells, cells permitting.

The chain is built from TRBV29-1 and TRBJ2-7, with D perhaps matching TRBD2 (6 bases). The specimen was CD4+ T cells from PBMCs, cultured in vitro. This TCR was recovered from a human donor in good health. CDR3: CSVGTTLTYEQYF. CDR3 DNA sequence: TGCAGCGTTGGGACTACCTTAACCTACGAGCAGTACTTC.